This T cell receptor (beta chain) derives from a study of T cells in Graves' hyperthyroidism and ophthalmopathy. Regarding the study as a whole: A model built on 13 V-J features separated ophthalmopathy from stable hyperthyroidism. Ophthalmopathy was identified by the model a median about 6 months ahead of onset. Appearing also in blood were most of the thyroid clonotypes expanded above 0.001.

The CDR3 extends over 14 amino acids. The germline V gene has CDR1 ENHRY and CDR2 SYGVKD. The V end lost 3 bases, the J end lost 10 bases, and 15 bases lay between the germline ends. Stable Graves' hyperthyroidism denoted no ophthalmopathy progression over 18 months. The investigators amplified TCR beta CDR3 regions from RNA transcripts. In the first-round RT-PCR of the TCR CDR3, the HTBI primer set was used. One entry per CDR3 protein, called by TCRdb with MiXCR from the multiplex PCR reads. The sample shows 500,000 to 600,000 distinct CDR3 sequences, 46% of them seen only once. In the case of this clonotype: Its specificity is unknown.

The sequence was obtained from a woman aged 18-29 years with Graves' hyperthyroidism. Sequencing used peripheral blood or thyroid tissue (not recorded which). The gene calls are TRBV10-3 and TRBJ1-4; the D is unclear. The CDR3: CAISDGVGIGKLFF. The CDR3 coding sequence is TGTGCCATCAGTGATGGGGTGGGCATTGGAAAACTGTTTTTT.